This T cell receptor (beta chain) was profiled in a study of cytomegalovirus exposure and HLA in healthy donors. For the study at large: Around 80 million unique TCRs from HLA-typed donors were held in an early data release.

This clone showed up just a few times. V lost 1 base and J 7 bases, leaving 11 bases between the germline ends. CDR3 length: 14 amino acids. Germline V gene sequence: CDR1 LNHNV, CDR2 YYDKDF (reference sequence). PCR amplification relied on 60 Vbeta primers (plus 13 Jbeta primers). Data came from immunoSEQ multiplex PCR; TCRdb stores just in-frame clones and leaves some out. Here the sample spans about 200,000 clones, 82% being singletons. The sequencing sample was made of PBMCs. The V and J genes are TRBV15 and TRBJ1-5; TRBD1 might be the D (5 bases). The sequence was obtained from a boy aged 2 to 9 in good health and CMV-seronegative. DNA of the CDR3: TGTGCCACCAGCAGAGTCAGGGTGGGACAGCCCCAGCATTTT. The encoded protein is CATSRVRVGQPQHF.